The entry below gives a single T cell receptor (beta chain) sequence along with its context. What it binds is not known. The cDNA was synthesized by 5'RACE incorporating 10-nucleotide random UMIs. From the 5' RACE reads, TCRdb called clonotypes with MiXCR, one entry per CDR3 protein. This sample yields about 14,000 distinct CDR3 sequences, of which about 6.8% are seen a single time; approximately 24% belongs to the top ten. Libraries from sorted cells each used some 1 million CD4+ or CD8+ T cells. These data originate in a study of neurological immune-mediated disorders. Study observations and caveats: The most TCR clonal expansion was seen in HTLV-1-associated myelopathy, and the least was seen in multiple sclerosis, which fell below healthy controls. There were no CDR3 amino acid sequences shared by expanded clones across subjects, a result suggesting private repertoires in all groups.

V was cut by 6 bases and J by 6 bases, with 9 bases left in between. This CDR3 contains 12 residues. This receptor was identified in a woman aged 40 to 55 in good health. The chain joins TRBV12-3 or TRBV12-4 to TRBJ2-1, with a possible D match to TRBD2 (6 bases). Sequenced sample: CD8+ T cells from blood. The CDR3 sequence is CASSPTSNEQFF. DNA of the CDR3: TGTGCCAGCAGCCCGACTAGCAATGAGCAGTTCTTC.